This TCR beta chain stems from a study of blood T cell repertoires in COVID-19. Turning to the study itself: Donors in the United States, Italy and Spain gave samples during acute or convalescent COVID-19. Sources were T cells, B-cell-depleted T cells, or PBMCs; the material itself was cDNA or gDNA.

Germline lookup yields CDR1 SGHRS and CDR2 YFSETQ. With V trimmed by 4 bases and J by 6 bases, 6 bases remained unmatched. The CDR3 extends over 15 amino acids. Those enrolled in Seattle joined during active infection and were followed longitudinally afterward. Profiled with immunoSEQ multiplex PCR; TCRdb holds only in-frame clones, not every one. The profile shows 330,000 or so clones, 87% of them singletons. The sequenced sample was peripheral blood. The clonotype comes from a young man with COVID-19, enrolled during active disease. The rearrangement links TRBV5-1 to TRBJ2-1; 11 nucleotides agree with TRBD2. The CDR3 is CASSRGTSGTNEQFF. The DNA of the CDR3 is TGCGCCAGCAGCCGAGGGACTAGCGGAACCAATGAGCAGTTCTTC.